Here is one T cell receptor beta chain with its context. The data originate from a study of blood T cell repertoires in COVID-19. In the study overall: From T cells, B-cell-depleted T cells, or PBMCs came the material, which was cDNA or gDNA.

Original methodology: Reference gene primer amplification gave estimated nucleated cell counts. Assay: immunoSEQ multiplex PCR; the TCRdb copy retains only in-frame clones and omits some. V, J and clone size are taken as reported in that table, and D and trimming were inferred from the DNA itself. In the table there are 200,000 to 300,000 clones, 70% to 90% of which are singletons. There are 13 residues in the CDR3. Germline CDR1 is GTSNPN and CDR2 is SVGIG (reference sequence). V was pared by 3 bases and J by 0 bases, with 8 bases between. This rearrangement joins TRBV30 to TRBJ1-1; no firm D call. This TCR came from a woman in her forties with acute or convalescent COVID-19. Sequenced input: peripheral blood. DNA of the CDR3: TGTGCCTGGAGCCCGGGGATGAACACTGAAGCTTTCTTT. This gives the protein CAWSPGMNTEAFF.